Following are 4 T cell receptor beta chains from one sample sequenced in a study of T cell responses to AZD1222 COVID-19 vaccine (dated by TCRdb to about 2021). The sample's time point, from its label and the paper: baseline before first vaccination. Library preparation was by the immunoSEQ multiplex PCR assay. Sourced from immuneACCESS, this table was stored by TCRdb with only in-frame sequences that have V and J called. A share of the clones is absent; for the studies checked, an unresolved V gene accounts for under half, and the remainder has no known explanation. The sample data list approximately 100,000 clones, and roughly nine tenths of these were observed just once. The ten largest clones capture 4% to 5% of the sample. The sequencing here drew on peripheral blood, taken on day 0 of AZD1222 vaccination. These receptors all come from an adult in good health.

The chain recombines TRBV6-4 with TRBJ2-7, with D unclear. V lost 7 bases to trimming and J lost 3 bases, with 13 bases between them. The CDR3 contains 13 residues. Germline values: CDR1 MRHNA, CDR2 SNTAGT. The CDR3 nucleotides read TGTGCCAGCACCCCCTTCACGGACTACGAGCAGTACTTC. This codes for CASTPFTDYEQYF.

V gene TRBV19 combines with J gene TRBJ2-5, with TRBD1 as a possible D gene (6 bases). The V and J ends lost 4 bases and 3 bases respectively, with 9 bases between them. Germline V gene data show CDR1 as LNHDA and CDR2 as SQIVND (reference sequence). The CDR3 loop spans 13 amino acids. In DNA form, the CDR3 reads TGTGCCAGTAGTAGGGGGCCCGAAGAGACCCAGTACTTC. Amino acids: CASSRGPEETQYF.

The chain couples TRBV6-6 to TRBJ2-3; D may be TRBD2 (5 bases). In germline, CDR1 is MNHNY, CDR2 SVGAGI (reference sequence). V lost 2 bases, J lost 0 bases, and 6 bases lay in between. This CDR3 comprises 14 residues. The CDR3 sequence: CASSYRTSTDTQYF. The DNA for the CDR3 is TGTGCCAGCAGTTACCGGACTAGCACAGATACGCAGTATTTT.

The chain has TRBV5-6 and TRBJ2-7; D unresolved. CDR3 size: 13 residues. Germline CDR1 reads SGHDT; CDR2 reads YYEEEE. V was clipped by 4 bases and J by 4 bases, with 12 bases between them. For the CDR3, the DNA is TGTGCCAGCAGCGGGCTTAATGATTACGAGCAGTACTTC. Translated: CASSGLNDYEQYF.